This is a list of T cell receptor beta chains from one sample in a study of shared clonotypes between healthy human individuals. The protocol was immunoSEQ multiplex PCR, while the TCRdb copy is restricted to in-frame clones and leaves out a portion. This repertoire shows about 2.3 million clones, approximately 90% found once; its top ten account for 0.3% to 0.4%. Sequencing used naive CD4+ T cells from PBMCs. Every receptor here comes from a man aged 18 to 35 in good health. Some clones in this sample may be carry-over from other donors' samples. Each CDR3 is given with its conserved first and last residue. D genes are given only for firm matches. Some rows mark clone size as missing; the rest say once, few, many or name a class of expanded clone.

V	length	J	size	D	DNA	CDR3
TRBV18	14	TRBJ2-1	-	-	TGTGCCAGCCTTTCGTCACCGGGGAGTAATGAGCAGTTCTTC	CASLSSPGSNEQFF
TRBV5-1	13	TRBJ2-2	-	-	TGCGCCAGCAGCTTGGAGGTGAACGGGGAGCTGTTTTTT	CASSLEVNGELFF
TRBV7-9	13	TRBJ2-1	-	-	TGTGCCAGCAGCTTAGCGTGGGTAAATGAGCAGTTCTTC	CASSLAWVNEQFF
TRBV19	15	TRBJ1-5	-	-	TGTGCCAGTAGTATAGATGACACCGGTAATCAGCCCCAGCATTTT	CASSIDDTGNQPQHF
TRBV30	11	TRBJ1-1	few	-	TGTGCCTGGGGGAGTTCGACTGAAGCTTTCTTT	CAWGSSTEAFF
TRBV5-1	16	TRBJ2-1	once	TRBD2	TGCGCCAGCAGCTGGAGCGGGAGTCGAGAATTCGGTGAGCAGTTCTTC	CASSWSGSREFGEQFF
TRBV2	15	TRBJ2-7	once	-	TGTGCCAGCAGTGAAGCGGAAAACTCTTCCTACGAGCAGTACTTC	CASSEAENSSYEQYF
TRBV27	16	TRBJ1-1	once	-	TGTGCCAGCAGTAGATTATTCGGACGGTCTGACACTGAAGCTTTCTTT	CASSRLFGRSDTEAFF
TRBV2	14	TRBJ2-1	once	TRBD1	TGTGCCAGCACGGGACAGGGTAGGGACAATGAGCAGTTCTTC	CASTGQGRDNEQFF
TRBV6-5	13	TRBJ2-5	-	-	TGTGCCAGCAGAACCACAGATTTCCCCGTTTGGTACTTC	CASRTTDFPVWYF
TRBV19	12	TRBJ1-5	-	-	TGTGCCAGTAGTCCGAACCTACAGCCCCAGCATTTT	CASSPNLQPQHF
TRBV18	15	TRBJ1-3	-	-	TGTGCCAGCTCACCACCGAACCGCTCTGGAAACACCATATATTTT	CASSPPNRSGNTIYF
TRBV28	14	TRBJ1-4	-	TRBD1	TGTGCCAGCACTTCGGACAGGGAGATTGAAAAACTGTTTTTT	CASTSDREIEKLFF
TRBV13	14	TRBJ2-1	-	-	TGTGCCAGCAGCTTAATCGGGAGTAGCGATGAGCAGTTCTTC	CASSLIGSSDEQFF
TRBV5-1	14	TRBJ2-7	few	-	TGCGCCAGCAGCTTGGCTCCAGGCTCCTACGAGCAGTACTTC	CASSLAPGSYEQYF
TRBV19	14	TRBJ2-5	-	-	TGTGCCAGTAGTATAGTAGGCAGGAAAGAGACCCAGTACTTC	CASSIVGRKETQYF
TRBV28	12	TRBJ2-3	-	-	TGTGCCAGCAGCCAGAATGTTGATACGCAGTATTTT	CASSQNVDTQYF
TRBV6-1	13	TRBJ1-2	-	-	TGTGCCAGCAGTGAAATTAGAGGGTTGGGCTACACCTTC	CASSEIRGLGYTF
TRBV5-1	14	TRBJ2-7	-	-	TGCGCCAGCAGCCCACGCCGTCCAGGGGACGAGCAGTACTTC	CASSPRRPGDEQYF
TRBV5-1	17	TRBJ2-5	-	TRBD2	TGCGCCAGCAGCTTACTCGCCTCCGGGACTAGCGGGATAACCCAGTACTTC	CASSLLASGTSGITQYF
TRBV25-1	14	TRBJ1-4	-	-	TGTGCCAGCAGTGATTTCAGTTTGGGGGAAAAACTGTTTTTT	CASSDFSLGEKLFF
TRBV27	15	TRBJ2-7	-	-	TGTGCCAGCAGTTCTCCGACTAGGCGATTCTACGAGCAGTACTTC	CASSSPTRRFYEQYF
TRBV5-1	14	TRBJ1-4	-	-	TGCGCCAGCAGCCTCCCCGGGACAAATGAAAAACTGTTTTTT	CASSLPGTNEKLFF
TRBV5-1	11	TRBJ2-5	few	-	TGCGCCAGCAGCATCCAAGAGACCCAGTACTTC	CASSIQETQYF
TRBV5-1	14	TRBJ2-1	-	TRBD2	TGCGCCAGCAGCTTGCCGGGAGGGTACAATGAGCAGTTCTTC	CASSLPGGYNEQFF
TRBV6-1	18	TRBJ2-1	once	TRBD2	TGTGCCAGCAGTGAAGTGTTGGGACTAGCGGGAGGGCCGGATGAGCAGTTCTTC	CASSEVLGLAGGPDEQFF
TRBV4-3	13	TRBJ1-1	-	-	TGCGCCAGCAGCCACGTCGAGGGGGCTGAAGCTTTCTTT	CASSHVEGAEAFF
TRBV6-1	11	TRBJ2-2	-	-	TGTGCCAGCAGTGTGGTCGGGGAGCTGTTTTTT	CASSVVGELFF
TRBV19	18	TRBJ2-1	-	TRBD2	TGTGCCTCGACCCCGTACAAAAGTGGGCTAGCGGAAGGGCATGAGCAGTTCTTC	CASTPYKSGLAEGHEQFF
TRBV11-2	16	TRBJ2-1	-	-	TGTGCCAGCAGCTCGCTACTCGGGAGCTCCTACAATGAGCAGTTCTTC	CASSSLLGSSYNEQFF
TRBV5-1	16	TRBJ2-3	-	-	TGCGCCAGCAGCTTTTCGGGACCGGTGGATGGAGATACGCAGTATTTT	CASSFSGPVDGDTQYF